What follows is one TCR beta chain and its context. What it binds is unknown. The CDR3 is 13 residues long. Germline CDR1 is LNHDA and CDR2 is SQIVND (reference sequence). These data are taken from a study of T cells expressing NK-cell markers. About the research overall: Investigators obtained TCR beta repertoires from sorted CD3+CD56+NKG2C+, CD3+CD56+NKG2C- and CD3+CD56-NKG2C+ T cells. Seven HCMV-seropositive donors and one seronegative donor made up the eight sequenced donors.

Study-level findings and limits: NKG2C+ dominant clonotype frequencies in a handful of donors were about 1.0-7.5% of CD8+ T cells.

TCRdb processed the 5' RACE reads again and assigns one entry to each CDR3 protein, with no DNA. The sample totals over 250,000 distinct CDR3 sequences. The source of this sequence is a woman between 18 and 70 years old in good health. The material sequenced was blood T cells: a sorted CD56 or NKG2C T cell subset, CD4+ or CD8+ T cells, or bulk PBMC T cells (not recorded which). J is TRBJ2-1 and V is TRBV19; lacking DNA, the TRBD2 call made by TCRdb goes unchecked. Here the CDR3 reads CASRAEVGNEQFF.